One T cell receptor (delta chain) is described in this entry. The protein TCRdb lists belongs to a much larger clone and differs from this DNA's translation at residue 13, which points to a read error; the protein shown is made from the DNA. Germline CDR1 reads GEAIGNYY; CDR2 reads EKD. The length of the CDR3 is 19 residues. The ends lost 0 bases at V and 0 bases at J; junction bases unmatched: 11. TCRdb re-processed the RT-PCR reads using CATT. The sample holds about 2,200 delta-chain clones, approximately 1.2% seen once. This specimen comes from a study of gamma-delta T cells after stem cell transplantation.

This chain connects TRDV2 to TRDJ1, with 11 bases fitting TRDD3. The specimen sequenced was gamma-delta T cells. The clonotype comes from a human donor. It is not recorded whose cells these are; they may come from a transplant donor. CDR3 DNA sequence: TGTGCCTGTGACACCTTACCCGTACTGGGGGATAGGCACACCGATAAACTCATCTTT. This translates into CACDTLPVLGDRHTDKLIF.